The rows below give T cell receptor beta chains drawn from one sample of a study of radiation and T cells in renal cell carcinoma. The method was immunoSEQ multiplex PCR; TCRdb's version includes in-frame clones alone and lacks a portion of them. Of 100,000 to 150,000 clones in the sample, around 80% were seen once. The sequenced sample was blood, obtained from a patient whose treatment included radiotherapy and nephrectomy. The receptor source for this set is a man aged 50 or older with renal cell carcinoma. Both conserved end residues are part of each CDR3. Fields, in order: CDR3 DNA, CDR3 protein, V gene, J gene, clone size, D gene. D genes are given only for firm matches. The size entry is marked missing in some rows and otherwise reads once, few, many or a size class.

TGTGCCAGCAGCCAAGATGGGGTCGGGGAGCTGTTTTTT	CASSQDGVGELFF	TRBV4-2	TRBJ2-2	.	.
TGTGCCAGCAGGACAGAACTCTTAAACACCATATATTTT	CASRTELLNTIYF	TRBV2	TRBJ1-3	.	.
TGTGCCAGCAGCTTTCTAGGGGAAGGCACTGAAGCTTTCTTT	CASSFLGEGTEAFF	TRBV7-2	TRBJ1-1	.	.
TGTGCCAGTAGTTCAGAGGGAGATACGCAGTATTTT	CASSSEGDTQYF	TRBV19	TRBJ2-3	many	.
TGTGCCAGCAGCTTGGGGGAATCATCGCATGGCTACACCTTC	CASSLGESSHGYTF	TRBV7-9	TRBJ1-2	.	.
TGCGCCAGCAGCTCGAGTTATGGGGCTGGAAACACCATATATTTT	CASSSSYGAGNTIYF	TRBV10-1	TRBJ1-3	.	.
TGTGCCAGCAGCGTTAACACAGGGGATAGAACTGAAGCTTTCTTT	CASSVNTGDRTEAFF	TRBV7-9	TRBJ1-1	few	TRBD1
TGTGCCTGGAGTGAAGGGACAGGGCAAGGTATCCCCCAGCATTTT	CAWSEGTGQGIPQHF	TRBV30	TRBJ1-5	.	TRBD1
TGTGCCGGGGCGGGTAATGAAAAACTGTTTTTT	CAGAGNEKLFF	TRBV7-9	TRBJ1-4	few	.
TGTGCCAGTAGAGGGTTTTCTAGCACAGATACGCAGTATTTT	CASRGFSSTDTQYF	TRBV19	TRBJ2-3	.	.
TGTGCCAGCAGGGGACAGGGATTTTCAACTAATGAAAAACTGTTTTTT	CASRGQGFSTNEKLFF	TRBV27	TRBJ1-4	.	TRBD1
TGCAGCGTTGGGGGGTTACAATATGGCTACACCTTC	CSVGGLQYGYTF	TRBV29-1	TRBJ1-2	.	.
TGTGCCTGGAGTTTGGGCGAAAAACTGTTTTTT	CAWSLGEKLFF	TRBV30	TRBJ1-4	.	.
TGTGCCAGCAGGCCGGGAGGAAGGTACCACGAGCAGTACTTC	CASRPGGRYHEQYF	TRBV28	TRBJ2-7	once	TRBD2
TGTGCCAGCAGCTTATATCCAGATACGCAGTATTTT	CASSLYPDTQYF	TRBV7-3	TRBJ2-3	.	.
TGTGCCAGCAGCGTGCAGGGTAATGAAAAACTGTTTTTT	CASSVQGNEKLFF	TRBV9	TRBJ1-4	.	.
TGTGCCAGCAGCTCAGGGTTGGGCTATGAAAAACTGTTTTTT	CASSSGLGYEKLFF	TRBV9	TRBJ1-4	.	.
TGTGCCAGCCGTCGGACAGGGGGCGAAAAACTGTTTTTT	CASRRTGGEKLFF	TRBV18	TRBJ1-4	.	TRBD1
TGTGCCAGTAGAGGATTGCAAGAGACCCAGTACTTC	CASRGLQETQYF	TRBV19	TRBJ2-5	.	.
TGTGCCTGGAGCGGGACAGGGGAGGACATTCAGTACTTC	CAWSGTGEDIQYF	TRBV30	TRBJ2-4	.	TRBD1
TGCAGCGTTGACGGCAGTACAGGCAGCACAGATACGCAGTATTTT	CSVDGSTGSTDTQYF	TRBV29-1	TRBJ2-3	once	.
TGTGCCAGCAGCGACAGCGGGAGTCCCATTTACGAGCAGTACTTC	CASSDSGSPIYEQYF	TRBV7-9	TRBJ2-7	.	TRBD2
TGTGCCAGCAGTGAATCGGGGACAGGGAACACTGAAGCTTTCTTT	CASSESGTGNTEAFF	TRBV6-1	TRBJ1-1	few	TRBD1
TGTGCCAGCACCCTGTTGGGGACAGAGTATGAAAAACTGTTTTTT	CASTLLGTEYEKLFF	TRBV6-6	TRBJ1-4	.	TRBD1
TGTGCCACCAGCAGACTCAGGACTAGGCAAGAGACCCAGTACTTC	CATSRLRTRQETQYF	TRBV15	TRBJ2-5	.	TRBD2
TGCGCCAGCAGTCAATTCATTCTACAGATTGAAGATACGCAGTATTTT	CASSQFILQIEDTQYF	TRBV23-1	TRBJ2-3	.	.